The present T cell receptor beta chain was sequenced within a study of T cells after yellow fever vaccination. This CDR3 contains 13 residues. Per the germline V gene, CDR1 is MGHRA and CDR2 is YSYEKL. V was pared by 2 bases and J by 8 bases, with 12 bases between. TCR cDNA, made by 5'RACE template switching, carried an added universal primer site and UMIs. TCRdb reprocessed the 5' RACE reads via MiXCR and lists one record per CDR3 protein. This table has hundreds of thousands of distinct CDR3 sequences, roughly 20% appearing once. The specimen comprised PBMCs, sampled before the yellow fever booster vaccination. This TCR came from a man between 18 and 35 years old who received the YFV17D yellow fever vaccine. The chain recombines TRBV4-1 with TRBJ1-1; D gene unclear. The CDR3 sequence is CASSQPGQREAFF. The CDR3 region has the DNA TGCGCCAGCAGCCAACCTGGCCAACGGGAAGCTTTCTTT.